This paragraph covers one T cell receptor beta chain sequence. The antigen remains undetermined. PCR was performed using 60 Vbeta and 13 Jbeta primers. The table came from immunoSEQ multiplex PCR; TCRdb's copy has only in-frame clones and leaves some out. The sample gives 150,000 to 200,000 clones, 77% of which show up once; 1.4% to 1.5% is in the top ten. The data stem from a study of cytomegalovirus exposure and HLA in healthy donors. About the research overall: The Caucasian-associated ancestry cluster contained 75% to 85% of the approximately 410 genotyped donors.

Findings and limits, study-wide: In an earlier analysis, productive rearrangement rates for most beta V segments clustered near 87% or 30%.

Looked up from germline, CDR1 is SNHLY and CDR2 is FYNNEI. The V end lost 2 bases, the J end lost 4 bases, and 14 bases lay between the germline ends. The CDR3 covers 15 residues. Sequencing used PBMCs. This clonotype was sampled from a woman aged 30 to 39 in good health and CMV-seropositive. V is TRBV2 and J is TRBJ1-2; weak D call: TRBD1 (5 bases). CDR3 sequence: CASSETDSRVYGYTF. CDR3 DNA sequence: TGTGCCAGCAGTGAAACAGACAGCAGGGTCTATGGCTACACCTTC.